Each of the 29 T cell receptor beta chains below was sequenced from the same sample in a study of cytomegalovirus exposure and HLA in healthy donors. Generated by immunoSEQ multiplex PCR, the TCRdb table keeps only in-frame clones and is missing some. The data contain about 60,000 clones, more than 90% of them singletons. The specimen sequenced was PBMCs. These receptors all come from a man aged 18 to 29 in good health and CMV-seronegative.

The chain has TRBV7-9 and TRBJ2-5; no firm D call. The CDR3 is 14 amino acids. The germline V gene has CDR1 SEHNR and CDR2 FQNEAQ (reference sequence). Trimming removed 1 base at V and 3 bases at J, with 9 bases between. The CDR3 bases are TGTGCCAGCAGCTTAGTTGGCAGCGAAGAGACCCAGTACTTC. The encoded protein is CASSLVGSEETQYF. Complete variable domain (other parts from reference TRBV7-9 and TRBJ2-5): DTGVSQNPRHKITKRGQNVTFRCDPISEHNRLYWYRQTLGQGPEFLTYFQNEAQLEKSRLLSDRFSAERPKGSFSTLEIQRTEQGDSAMYLCASSLVGSEETQYFGPGTRLLVL.

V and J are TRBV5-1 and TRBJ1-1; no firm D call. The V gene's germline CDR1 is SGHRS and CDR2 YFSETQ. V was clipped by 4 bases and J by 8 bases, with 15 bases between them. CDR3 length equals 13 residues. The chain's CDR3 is CASSRGIQDEAFF. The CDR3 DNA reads TGCGCCAGCAGCCGCGGGATCCAGGACGAAGCTTTCTTT. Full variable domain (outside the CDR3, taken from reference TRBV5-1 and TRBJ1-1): KAGVTQTPRYLIKTRGQQVTLSCSPISGHRSVSWYQQTPGQGLQFLFEYFSETQRNKGNFPGRFSGRQFSNSRSEMNVSTLELGDSALYLCASSRGIQDEAFFGQGTRLTVV.

The CDR3 DNA reads TGTGCCATTATCAGCGGAGGTGAGCAGTTCTTC. Translated: CAIISGGEQFF. V usage is TRBV27 and J usage is TRBJ2-1; a weak D match, TRBD2 (5 bases). Germline-derived CDR1 and CDR2 are MNHEY and SMNVEV (reference sequence). The CDR3 consists of 11 residues. V was cut by 10 bases and J by 9 bases, with 13 bases left in between.

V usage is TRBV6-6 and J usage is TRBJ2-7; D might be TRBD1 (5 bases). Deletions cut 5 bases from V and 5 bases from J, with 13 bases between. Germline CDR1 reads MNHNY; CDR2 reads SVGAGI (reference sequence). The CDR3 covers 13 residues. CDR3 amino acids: CASSPNTGNEQYF. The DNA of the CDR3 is TGTGCCAGCAGTCCCAACACAGGAAACGAGCAGTACTTC.

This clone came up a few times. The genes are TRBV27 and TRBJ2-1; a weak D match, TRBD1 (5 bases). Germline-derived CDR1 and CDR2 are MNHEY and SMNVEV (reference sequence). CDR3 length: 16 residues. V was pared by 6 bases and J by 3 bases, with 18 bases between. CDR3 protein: CASSLGEGLRYNEQFF. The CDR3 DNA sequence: TGTGCCAGCAGCCTAGGGGAAGGCCTCCGCTACAATGAGCAGTTCTTC.

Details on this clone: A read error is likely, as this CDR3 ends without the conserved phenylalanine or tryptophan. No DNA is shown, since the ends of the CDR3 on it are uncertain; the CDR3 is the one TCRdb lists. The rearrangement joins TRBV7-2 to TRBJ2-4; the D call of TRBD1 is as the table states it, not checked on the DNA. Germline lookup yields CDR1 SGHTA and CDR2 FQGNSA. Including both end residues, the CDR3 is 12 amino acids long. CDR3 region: CASSSPPGQGIS.

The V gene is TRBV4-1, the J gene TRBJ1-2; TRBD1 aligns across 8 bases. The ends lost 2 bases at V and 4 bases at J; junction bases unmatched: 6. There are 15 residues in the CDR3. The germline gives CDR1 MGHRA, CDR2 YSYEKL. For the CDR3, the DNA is TGCGCCAGCAGCCAACTTCAGGGGGCGGCCTATGGCTACACCTTC. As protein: CASSQLQGAAYGYTF.

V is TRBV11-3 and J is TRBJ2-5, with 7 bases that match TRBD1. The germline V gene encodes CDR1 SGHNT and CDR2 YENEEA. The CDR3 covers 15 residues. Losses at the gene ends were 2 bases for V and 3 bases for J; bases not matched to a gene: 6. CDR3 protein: CASSLTGTAKETQYF. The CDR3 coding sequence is TGTGCCAGCAGCTTAACTGGGACAGCTAAAGAGACCCAGTACTTC.

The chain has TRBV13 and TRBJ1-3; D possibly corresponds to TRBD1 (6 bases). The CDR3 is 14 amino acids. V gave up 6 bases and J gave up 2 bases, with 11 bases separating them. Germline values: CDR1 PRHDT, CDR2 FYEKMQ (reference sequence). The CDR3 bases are TGTGCCAGCAGTTTCCCAGGGGCTGGAAACACCATATATTTT. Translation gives CASSFPGAGNTIYF.

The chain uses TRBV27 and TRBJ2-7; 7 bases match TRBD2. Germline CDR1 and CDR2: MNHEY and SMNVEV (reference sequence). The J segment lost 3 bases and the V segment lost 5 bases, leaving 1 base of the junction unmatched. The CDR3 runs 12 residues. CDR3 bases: TGTGCCAGCAGTGGGGGGGACTACGAGCAGTACTTC. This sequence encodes CASSGGDYEQYF.

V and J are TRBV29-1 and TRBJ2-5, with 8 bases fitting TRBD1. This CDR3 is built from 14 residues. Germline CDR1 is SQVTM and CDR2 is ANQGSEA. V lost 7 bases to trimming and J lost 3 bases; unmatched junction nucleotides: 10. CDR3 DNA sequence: TGCAGCGCCGCCGCCGGGACAGGCGAAGAGACCCAGTACTTC. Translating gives CSAAAGTGEETQYF.

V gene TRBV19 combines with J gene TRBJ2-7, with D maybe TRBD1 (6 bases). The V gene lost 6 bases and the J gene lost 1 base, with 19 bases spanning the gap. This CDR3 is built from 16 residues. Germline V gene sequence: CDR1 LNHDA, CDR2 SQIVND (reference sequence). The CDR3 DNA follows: TGTGCCAGTAGCACCCGAGGGGGTAGATCTTCCTACGAGCAGTACTTC. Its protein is CASSTRGGRSSYEQYF.

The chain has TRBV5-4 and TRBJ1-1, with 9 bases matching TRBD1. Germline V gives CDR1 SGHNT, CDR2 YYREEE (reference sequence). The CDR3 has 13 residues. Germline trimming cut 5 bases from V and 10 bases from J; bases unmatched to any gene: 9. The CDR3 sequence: CASRQPGQGVAFF. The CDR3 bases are TGTGCCAGCAGGCAACCGGGACAGGGAGTAGCTTTCTTT.

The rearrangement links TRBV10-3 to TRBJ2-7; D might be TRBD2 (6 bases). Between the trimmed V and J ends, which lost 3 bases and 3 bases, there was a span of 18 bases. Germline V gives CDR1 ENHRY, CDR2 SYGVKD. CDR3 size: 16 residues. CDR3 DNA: TGTGCCATCAGTGACCAAGAAGGCGGGACCCTCTACGAGCAGTACTTC. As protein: CAISDQEGGTLYEQYF.

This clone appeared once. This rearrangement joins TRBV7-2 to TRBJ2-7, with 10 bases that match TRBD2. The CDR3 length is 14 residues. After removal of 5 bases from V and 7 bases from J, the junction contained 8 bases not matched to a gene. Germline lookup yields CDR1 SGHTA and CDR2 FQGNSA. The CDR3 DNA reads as TGTGCCAGCAGCCCTCTAGCGGGAGTATCTGAGCAGTACTTC. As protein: CASSPLAGVSEQYF. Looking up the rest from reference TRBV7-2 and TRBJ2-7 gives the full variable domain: GAGVSQSPSNKVTEKGKDVELRCDPISGHTALYWYRQSLGQGLEFLIYFQGNSAPDKSGLPSDRFSAERTGGSVSTLTIQRTQQEDSAVYLCASSPLAGVSEQYFGPGTRLTVT.

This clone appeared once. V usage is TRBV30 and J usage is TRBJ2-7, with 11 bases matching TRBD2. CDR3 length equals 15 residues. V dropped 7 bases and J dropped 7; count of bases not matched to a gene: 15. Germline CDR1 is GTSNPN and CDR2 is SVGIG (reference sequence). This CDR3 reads CASTPLTSGRVEQYF. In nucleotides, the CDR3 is TGTGCCTCTACCCCCTTAACTAGCGGGAGAGTTGAGCAGTACTTC. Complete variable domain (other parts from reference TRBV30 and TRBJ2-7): SQTIHQWPATLVQPVGSPLSLECTVEGTSNPNLYWYRQAAGRGLQLLFYSVGIGQISSEVPQNLSASRPQDRQFILSSKKLLLSDSGFYLCASTPLTSGRVEQYFGPGTRLTVT.

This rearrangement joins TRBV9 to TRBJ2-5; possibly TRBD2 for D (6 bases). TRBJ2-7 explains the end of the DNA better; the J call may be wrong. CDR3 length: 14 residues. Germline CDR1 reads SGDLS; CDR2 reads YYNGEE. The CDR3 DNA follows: TGTGCCAGCAGCGCGGGGGACGGATCCTACGAGCAGTACTTC. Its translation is CASSAGDGSYEQYF.

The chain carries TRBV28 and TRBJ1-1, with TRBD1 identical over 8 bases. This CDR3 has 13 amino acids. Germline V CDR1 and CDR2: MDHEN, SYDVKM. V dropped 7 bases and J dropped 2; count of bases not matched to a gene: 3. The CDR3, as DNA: TGTGCCAGCAAAGACAGGGGCAACACTGAAGCTTTCTTT. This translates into CASKDRGNTEAFF.

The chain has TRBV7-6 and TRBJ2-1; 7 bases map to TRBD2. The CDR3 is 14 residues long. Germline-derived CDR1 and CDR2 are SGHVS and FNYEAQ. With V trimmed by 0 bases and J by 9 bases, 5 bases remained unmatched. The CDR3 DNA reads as TGTGCCAGCAGCTTAGCATTAGCGGGTGGTGAGCAGTTCTTC. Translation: CASSLALAGGEQFF.

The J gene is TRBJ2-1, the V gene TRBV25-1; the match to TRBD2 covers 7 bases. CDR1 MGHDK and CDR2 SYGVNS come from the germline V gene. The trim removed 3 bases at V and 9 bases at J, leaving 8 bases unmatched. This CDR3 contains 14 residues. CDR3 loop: CASSEWLAVGEQFF. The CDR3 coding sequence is TGTGCCAGCAGTGAGTGGCTAGCGGTTGGTGAGCAGTTCTTC.

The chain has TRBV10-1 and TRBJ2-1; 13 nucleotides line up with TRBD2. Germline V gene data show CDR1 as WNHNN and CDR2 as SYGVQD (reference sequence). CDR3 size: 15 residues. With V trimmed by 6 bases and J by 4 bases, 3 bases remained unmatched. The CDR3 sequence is CASSPGLAGYNEQFF. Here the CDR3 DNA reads TGCGCCAGCAGCCCGGGACTAGCGGGATACAATGAGCAGTTCTTC.

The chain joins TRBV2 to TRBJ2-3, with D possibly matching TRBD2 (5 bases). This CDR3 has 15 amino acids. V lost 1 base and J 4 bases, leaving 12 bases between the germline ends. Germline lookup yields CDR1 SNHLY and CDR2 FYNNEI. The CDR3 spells CASSEGWLAADTQYF. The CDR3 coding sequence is TGTGCCAGCAGTGAAGGGTGGCTAGCAGCAGATACGCAGTATTTT.

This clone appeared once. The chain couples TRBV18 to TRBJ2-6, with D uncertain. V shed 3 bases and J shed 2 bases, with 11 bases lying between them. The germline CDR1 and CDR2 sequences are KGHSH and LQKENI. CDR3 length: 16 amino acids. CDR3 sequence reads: CASSPALVPGANVLTF. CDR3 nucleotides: TGTGCCAGCTCACCTGCCCTAGTTCCTGGGGCCAACGTCCTGACTTTC.

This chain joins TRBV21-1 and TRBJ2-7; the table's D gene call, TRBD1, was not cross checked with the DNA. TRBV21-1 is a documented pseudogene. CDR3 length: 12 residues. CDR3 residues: CASSLSRYEQYF. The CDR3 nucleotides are TGTGCCAGCAGCCTGAGCAGGTACGAGCAGTACTTC.

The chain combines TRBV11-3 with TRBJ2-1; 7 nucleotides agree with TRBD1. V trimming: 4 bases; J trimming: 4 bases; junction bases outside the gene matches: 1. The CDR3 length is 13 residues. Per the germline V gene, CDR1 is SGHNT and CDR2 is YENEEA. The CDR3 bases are TGTGCCAGCAGCTGGGACAGATACAATGAGCAGTTCTTC. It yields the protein CASSWDRYNEQFF.

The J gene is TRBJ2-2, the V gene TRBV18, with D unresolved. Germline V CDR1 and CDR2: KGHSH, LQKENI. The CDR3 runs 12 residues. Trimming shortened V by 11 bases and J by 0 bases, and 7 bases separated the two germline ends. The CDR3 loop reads CAAAANTGELFF. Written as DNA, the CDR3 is TGTGCCGCGGCCGCGAACACCGGGGAGCTGTTTTTT.

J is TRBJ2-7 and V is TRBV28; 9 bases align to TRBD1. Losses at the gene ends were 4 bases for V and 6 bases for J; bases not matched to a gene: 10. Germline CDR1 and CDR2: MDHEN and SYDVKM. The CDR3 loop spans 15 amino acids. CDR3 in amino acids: CASSSMDRGGFEQYF. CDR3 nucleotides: TGTGCCAGCAGTTCCATGGACAGGGGAGGTTTCGAGCAGTACTTC.

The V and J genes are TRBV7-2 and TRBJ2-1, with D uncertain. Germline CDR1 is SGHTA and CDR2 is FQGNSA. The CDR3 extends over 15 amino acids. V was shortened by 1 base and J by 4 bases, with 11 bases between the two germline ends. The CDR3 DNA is TGTGCCAGCAGCTTAGACTCGACGACTTACAATGAGCAGTTCTTC. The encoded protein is CASSLDSTTYNEQFF.

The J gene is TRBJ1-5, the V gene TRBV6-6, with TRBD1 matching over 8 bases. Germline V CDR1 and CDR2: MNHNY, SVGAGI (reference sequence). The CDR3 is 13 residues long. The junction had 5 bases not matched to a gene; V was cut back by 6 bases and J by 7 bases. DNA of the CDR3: TGTGCCAGCAGGCCCGGACAGGGACAGCCCCAGCATTTT. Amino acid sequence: CASRPGQGQPQHF.